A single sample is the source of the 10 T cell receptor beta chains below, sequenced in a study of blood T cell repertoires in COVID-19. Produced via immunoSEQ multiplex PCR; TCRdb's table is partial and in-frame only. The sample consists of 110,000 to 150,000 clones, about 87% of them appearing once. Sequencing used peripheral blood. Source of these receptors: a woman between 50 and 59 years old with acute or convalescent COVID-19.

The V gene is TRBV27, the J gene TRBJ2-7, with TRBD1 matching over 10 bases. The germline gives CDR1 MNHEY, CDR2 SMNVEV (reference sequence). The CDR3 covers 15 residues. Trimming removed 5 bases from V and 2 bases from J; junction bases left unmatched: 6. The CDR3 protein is CASSPWTGGTYEQYF. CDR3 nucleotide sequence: TGTGCCAGCAGTCCCTGGACAGGGGGAACCTACGAGCAGTACTTC.

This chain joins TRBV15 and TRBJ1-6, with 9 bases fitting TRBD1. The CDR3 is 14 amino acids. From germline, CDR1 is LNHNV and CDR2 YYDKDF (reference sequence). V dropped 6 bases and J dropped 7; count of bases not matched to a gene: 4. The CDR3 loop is CATSWGQGNSPLHF. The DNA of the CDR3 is TGTGCCACCAGTTGGGGACAGGGCAATTCACCCCTCCACTTT.

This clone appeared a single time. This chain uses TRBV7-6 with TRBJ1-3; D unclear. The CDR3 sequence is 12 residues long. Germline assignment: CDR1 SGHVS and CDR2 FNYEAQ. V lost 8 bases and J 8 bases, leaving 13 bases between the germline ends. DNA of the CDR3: TGTGCCAGCTCGTTTAGAGAGGACACCATATATTTT. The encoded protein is CASSFREDTIYF.

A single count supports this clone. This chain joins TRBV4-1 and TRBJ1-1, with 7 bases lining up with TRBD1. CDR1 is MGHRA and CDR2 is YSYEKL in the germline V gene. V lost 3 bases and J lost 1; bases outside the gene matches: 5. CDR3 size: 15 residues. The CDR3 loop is CASSHQGTANTEAFF. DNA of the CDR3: TGCGCCAGCAGCCACCAAGGGACAGCGAACACTGAAGCTTTCTTT.

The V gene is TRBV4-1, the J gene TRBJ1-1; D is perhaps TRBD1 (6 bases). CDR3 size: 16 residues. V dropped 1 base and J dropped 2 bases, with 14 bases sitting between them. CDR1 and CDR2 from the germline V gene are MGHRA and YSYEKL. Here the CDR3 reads CASSQVLAGANTEAFF. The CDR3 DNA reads TGCGCCAGCAGCCAAGTTTTAGCAGGGGCCAACACTGAAGCTTTCTTT.

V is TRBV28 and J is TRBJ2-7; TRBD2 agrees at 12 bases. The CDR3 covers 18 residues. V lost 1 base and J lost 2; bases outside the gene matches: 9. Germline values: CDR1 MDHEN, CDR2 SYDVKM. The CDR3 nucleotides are TGTGCCAGCAGTTTATCCTCCCCGGCTAGCGGGAGGGCCTACGAGCAGTACTTC. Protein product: CASSLSSPASGRAYEQYF.

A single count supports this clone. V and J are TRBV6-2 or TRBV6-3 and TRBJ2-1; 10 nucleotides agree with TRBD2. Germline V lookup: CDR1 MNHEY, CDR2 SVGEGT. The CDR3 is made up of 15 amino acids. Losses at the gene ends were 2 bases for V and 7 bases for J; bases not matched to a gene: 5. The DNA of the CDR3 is TGTGCCAGCAGTTACGCTTCTAGCGGGAGAAATGAGCAGTTCTTC. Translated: CASSYASSGRNEQFF.

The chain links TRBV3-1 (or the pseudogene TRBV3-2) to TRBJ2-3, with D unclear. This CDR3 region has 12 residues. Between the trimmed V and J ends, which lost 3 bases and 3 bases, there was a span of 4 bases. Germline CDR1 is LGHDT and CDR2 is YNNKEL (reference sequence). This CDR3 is CASSHFTDTQYF. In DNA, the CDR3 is TGTGCCAGCAGCCACTTTACAGATACGCAGTATTTT.

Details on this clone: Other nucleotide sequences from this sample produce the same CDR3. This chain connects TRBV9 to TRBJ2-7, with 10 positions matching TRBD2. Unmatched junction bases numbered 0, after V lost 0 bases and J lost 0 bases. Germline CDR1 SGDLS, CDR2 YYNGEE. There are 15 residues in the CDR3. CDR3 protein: CASSVGTSGSYEQYF. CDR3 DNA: TGTGCCAGCAGCGTAGGGACTAGCGGCTCCTACGAGCAGTACTTC.

The CDR3 loop is CATKSGQETEAFF. The CDR3 DNA is TGTGCCACCAAATCAGGGCAGGAAACTGAAGCTTTCTTT. This chain joins TRBV24-1 and TRBJ1-1, with D maybe TRBD1 (5 bases). CDR1 KGHDR and CDR2 SFDVKD come from the germline V gene. Deletions cut 8 bases from V and 5 bases from J, with 14 bases between. This CDR3 comprises 13 residues.